Shown below are 24 T cell receptor beta chains from a single sample sequenced in a study of T cells in Graves' hyperthyroidism and ophthalmopathy (dated by TCRdb to the late 2010s). Library generation was performed with multiplex PCR. Sequenced on an Illumina HiSeq 2000. The TCR beta CDR3 regions were amplified from the RNA transcripts. A first-round RT-PCR of the TCR CDR3 used the HTBI primer set with the Qiagen OneStep RT-PCR kit. TCRdb took the public reads, trimmed them with fastp at Q25, ran MiXCR for clone calling and kept in-frame beta chains. Identical CDR3 proteins give one entry, which carries the most common genes and DNA. This sample is represented by 350,000 or so distinct CDR3 sequences; approximately 18% of them were singletons. The top ten hold 30% to 40% of the sample. The material sequenced was blood. These receptors all come from a woman aged 25 to 45 with Graves' hyperthyroidism that later progressed to Graves' ophthalmopathy.

The chain employs TRBV12-3 or TRBV12-4 and TRBJ1-5; D is unclear. With 1 base removed from V and 4 bases from J, the gap between germline ends came to 8 bases. The CDR3 runs to 14 residues. CDR3 loop: CASSLEVRNQPQHF. The CDR3 DNA sequence: TGTGCCAGCAGTTTAGAGGTCAGAAATCAGCCCCAGCATTTT.

This clonotype was seen at least ten times. This chain uses TRBV7-9 with TRBJ2-3; 10 positions match TRBD1. Trimming cost V 6 bases and J 4 bases; bases outside gene matches: 13. Germline-derived CDR1 and CDR2 are SEHNR and FQNEAQ (reference sequence). The CDR3 covers 17 residues. The CDR3 protein is CASRPQKKTGGADTQYF. The CDR3 DNA is TGTGCCAGCAGACCCCAAAAGAAGACAGGGGGCGCAGATACGCAGTATTTT.

This clonotype showed up many times. This chain uses TRBV2 with TRBJ2-2; unclear D gene. Trimming pared 4 bases from V and 1 base from J, leaving 7 bases between. Germline V gene lookup returns CDR1 SNHLY and CDR2 FYNNEI. This CDR3 is 14 amino acids long. The CDR3 bases are TGTGCCAGCAGTGGATCGTTGAACACCGGGGAGCTGTTTTTT. This encodes CASSGSLNTGELFF.

This rearrangement joins TRBV20-1 to TRBJ1-2; D not certain. This CDR3 is built from 12 residues. The V and J ends lost 3 bases and 5 bases respectively, with 10 bases between them. CDR1 DFQATT and CDR2 SNEGSKA come from the germline V gene (reference sequence). Here the CDR3 DNA reads TGCAGTGCTAGCCGGCAGCCGTATGGCTACACCTTC. Translating gives CSASRQPYGYTF.

Remarks on this clonotype: One base away lies a much larger clone, so this may be a sequencing read error. The V and J genes are TRBV3-1 and TRBJ2-1, with 7 bases identical to TRBD2. After removal of 1 base from V and 6 bases from J, the junction contained 15 bases not matched to a gene. Germline V gene sequence: CDR1 LGHDT, CDR2 YNNKEL (reference sequence). The CDR3 is 18 residues long. The CDR3 DNA reads as TGTGCCAGCAGCCAAGCCTTCGATAGCGGGTCTCCCTTCAATGAGCAGTTCTTC. Amino acid sequence: CASSQAFDSGSPFNEQFF.

In DNA form, the CDR3 reads TGCAGTGCTAGAGATTATAAGGGTCCGGAACTCTCTGGGGCCAACGTCCTGACTTTC. It yields the protein CSARDYKGPELSGANVLTF. The rearrangement uses TRBV20-1 and TRBJ2-6; D is unclear. The CDR3 contains 19 residues. Germline CDR1 and CDR2: DFQATT and SNEGSKA (reference sequence). V shed 0 bases and J shed 0 bases, with 18 bases lying between them.

The chain is built from TRBV14 and TRBJ2-7; D not certain. Trimming shortened V by 0 bases and J by 3 bases, and 9 bases separated the two germline ends. CDR1 is SGHDN and CDR2 is FVKESK in the germline V gene. The CDR3 length is 14 residues. The CDR3 sequence: CASSQDLIDYEQYF. In DNA, the CDR3 is TGTGCCAGCAGCCAAGATCTTATAGACTACGAGCAGTACTTC. Full variable domain (remainder filled in from reference TRBV14 and TRBJ2-7): EAGVTQFPSHSVIEKGQTVTLRCDPISGHDNLYWYRRVMGKEIKFLLHFVKESKQDESGMPNNRFLAERTGGTYSTLKVQPAELEDSGVYFCASSQDLIDYEQYFGPGTRLTVT.

There are many counts of this clonotype. This chain connects TRBV6-1 to TRBJ1-5; 10 bases agree with TRBD1. In germline, CDR1 is MNHNS, CDR2 SASEGT. The CDR3 loop spans 15 amino acids. The V segment lost 5 bases and the J segment 6 bases; nucleotides outside the gene matches: 7. This CDR3 reads CASSPGQGSGQPQHF. In nucleotides, the CDR3 is TGTGCCAGCAGTCCGGGACAGGGGAGTGGTCAGCCCCAGCATTTT.

The table lists this clonotype with a count of one. This sequence joins TRBV18 and TRBJ1-5; 7 bases align to TRBD1. There are 15 residues in the CDR3. Germline CDR1 is KGHSH and CDR2 is LQKENI. The V gene end was trimmed by 5 bases and the J gene end by 7 bases; junction bases not matched to a gene: 11. The CDR3 bases are TGTGCCAGCTCATTTGGGGGACAGTCCGAACAGCCCCAGCATTTT. Its protein is CASSFGGQSEQPQHF.

The chain joins TRBV6-5 to TRBJ2-1; TRBD1 agrees at 10 bases. Germline CDR1 reads MNHEY; CDR2 reads SVGAGI. Trimming cost V 1 base and J 6 bases; bases outside gene matches: 3. This CDR3 contains 15 residues. This CDR3 is CASSYLGQGFNEQFF. The CDR3 DNA is TGTGCCAGCAGTTACTTGGGACAGGGGTTCAATGAGCAGTTCTTC.

This clonotype appeared many times. The CDR3: CASSSGGPTYEQYF. For the CDR3, the DNA is TGTGCCAGCAGCTCAGGGGGACCTACCTACGAGCAGTACTTC. This chain connects TRBV11-2 to TRBJ2-7, with 7 nucleotides matching TRBD1. Germline loops: CDR1 SGHAT, CDR2 FQNNGV. The CDR3 extends over 14 amino acids. Unmatched junction bases numbered 5, after V lost 4 bases and J lost 2 bases.

This clonotype was counted at least ten times. The chain recombines TRBV2 with TRBJ1-5; tentative D call: TRBD1 (6 bases). The CDR3 is made up of 13 amino acids. Trimming cost V 5 bases and J 9 bases, with 14 bases left between them. The V gene's germline CDR1 is SNHLY and CDR2 FYNNEI. The CDR3 sequence: CASSPVKGGPQHF. The CDR3 DNA sequence: TGTGCCAGCAGTCCAGTAAAAGGGGGGCCCCAGCATTTT.

This clonotype appeared a few times. The chain recombines TRBV28 with TRBJ2-3; D possibly corresponds to TRBD1 (5 bases). The ends were cut back, 3 bases at V and 2 bases at J, with 12 bases in the middle. The V gene's germline CDR1 is MDHEN and CDR2 SYDVKM. The length of the CDR3 is 15 residues. CDR3 DNA sequence: TGTGCCAGCAGTTTCTCAGGACATTCCACAGATACGCAGTATTTT. Residues: CASSFSGHSTDTQYF.

The sample holds many counts of this clonotype. The chain combines TRBV12-5 with TRBJ2-1, with unresolved D. This CDR3 comprises 16 residues. V lost 5 bases, J lost 6 bases, and 20 bases lay in between. Germline CDR1 and CDR2: LGHNT and FRNRAP. The CDR3 DNA reads as TGTGCTAGTGGTCCGCCTGGTGCTAGTTCGTCCAATGAGCAGTTCTTC. The encoded protein is CASGPPGASSSNEQFF. The variable domain in full, completed from reference TRBV12-5 and TRBJ2-1, reads DARVTQTPRHKVTEMGQEVTMRCQPILGHNTVFWYRQTMMQGLELLAYFRNRAPLDDSGMPKDRFSAEMPDATLATLKIQPSEPRDSAVYFCASGPPGASSSNEQFFGPGTRLTVL.

This clonotype is a singleton in its sample. Its ends do not fully match the called genes, so a read error is possible. CDR3 bases: TGTGCCAGCAGCTCGACCTTAGCCAAAGACATTCAGTACTTC. Its translation is CASSSTLAKDIQYF. This chain uses TRBV7-9 with TRBJ2-4; D unresolved. This CDR3 spans 14 amino acids. The germline V gene encodes CDR1 SEHNR and CDR2 FQNEAQ (reference sequence).

V usage is TRBV12-3 or TRBV12-4 and J usage is TRBJ1-2; 11 bases are shared with TRBD1. Trimming at V came to 5 bases and at J to 6 bases, leaving 8 bases not matched to a gene. The CDR3 extends over 15 amino acids. CDR3 nucleotide sequence: TGTGCCAGCAGTCCAGGACAGGGGGCAGATGATGGCTACACCTTC. Its translation is CASSPGQGADDGYTF.

On this clonotype: This may stem from a read error, because a much larger clone lies one nucleotide away. This chain joins TRBV6-1 and TRBJ2-7; 9 bases line up with TRBD1. Matching the DNA end better, TRBJ2-1 makes the J call doubtful. The CDR3 covers 13 residues. Germline CDR1 is MNHNS and CDR2 is SASEGT. CDR3 sequence (DNA): TGTGCCAGCCTAACAGGGGGCGGGTACGAGCAGTTCTTC. Amino acid sequence: CASLTGGGYEQFF.

This clonotype was picked up a small number of times. The rearrangement links TRBV4-1 to TRBJ2-5; D not resolved. The V gene lost 1 base and the J gene lost 6 bases, with 9 bases spanning the gap. This CDR3 comprises 13 residues. In germline, CDR1 is MGHRA, CDR2 YSYEKL. The CDR3 spells CASSQVNTKTQYF. In DNA form, the CDR3 reads TGCGCCAGCAGCCAAGTAAATACAAAGACCCAGTACTTC.

This clonotype was detected ten times or more. The chain has TRBV2 and TRBJ1-2; weak D call: TRBD1 (5 bases). Germline V gene data show CDR1 as SNHLY and CDR2 as FYNNEI. The ends were cut back, 7 bases at V and 8 bases at J, with 14 bases in the middle. The CDR3 is 12 amino acids. Here the CDR3 reads CASIGPSGGYTF. CDR3 DNA sequence: TGTGCCAGCATAGGGCCCTCAGGGGGCTACACCTTC. Full variable domain (remainder filled in from reference TRBV2 and TRBJ1-2): EPEVTQTPSHQVTQMGQEVILRCVPISNHLYFYWYRQILGQKVEFLVSFYNNEISEKSEIFDDQFSVERPDGSNFTLKIRSTKLEDSAMYFCASIGPSGGYTFGSGTRLTVV.

This clonotype showed up many times. The rearrangement joins TRBV6-2 or TRBV6-3 to TRBJ1-2; D gene unclear. Germline V gene data show CDR1 as MNHEY and CDR2 as SVGEGT. V was shortened by 0 bases and J by 7 bases, with 12 bases between the two germline ends. The CDR3 extends over 14 amino acids. CDR3 nucleotide sequence: TGTGCCAGCAGTTACTCGGCCATCCTGAGTGGCTACACCTTC. Residues: CASSYSAILSGYTF.

About this clonotype itself: With a much larger clone just one base away, this may be a read error. The CDR3: CPWTRQGTYEQYF. DNA of the CDR3: TGTCCCTGGACTAGACAGGGGACCTACGAGCAGTACTTC. The gene calls are TRBV30 and TRBJ2-7; perhaps TRBD1 as D (8 bases). The CDR3 totals 13 residues. In germline, CDR1 is GTSNPN, CDR2 SVGIG (reference sequence).

This clonotype has a handful of counts. DNA of the CDR3: TGTGCCAGCAGCTTAAGTACTAGCGTCTACGAGCAGTACTTC. This gives the protein CASSLSTSVYEQYF. This chain connects TRBV7-2 to TRBJ2-7, with 7 bases that match TRBD2. With 2 bases clipped from V and 3 bases from J, the junction kept 4 bases outside the gene matches. The CDR3 length is 14 residues. Germline V gene lookup returns CDR1 SGHTA and CDR2 FQGNSA.

This clonotype was picked up many times. The rearrangement links TRBV11-2 to TRBJ2-5; 14 positions match TRBD2. This CDR3 is 18 amino acids long. After removal of 1 base from V and 5 bases from J, the junction contained 9 bases not matched to a gene. CDR1 and CDR2 (germline): SGHAT, FQNNGV. This CDR3 is CASSLVRGGLAGVETQYF. In DNA, the CDR3 is TGTGCCAGCAGCTTAGTAAGGGGGGGACTAGCGGGAGTGGAGACCCAGTACTTC.

At least ten counts were recorded for this clonotype. This chain joins TRBV27 and TRBJ2-3, with D unclear. The length of the CDR3 is 13 residues. Germline CDR1 is MNHEY and CDR2 is SMNVEV (reference sequence). The V and J ends lost 5 bases and 6 bases respectively, with 12 bases between them. The CDR3 coding sequence is TGTGCCAGCAGTCTCCACCCGTGGGATACGCAGTATTTT. It translates to CASSLHPWDTQYF.